The 29 T cell receptor beta chains given below trace back to one sample, sequenced in a study of cytomegalovirus exposure and HLA in healthy donors. Primers included in the PCR were 60 Vbeta and 13 Jbeta primers. Only in-frame clones appear in the TCRdb table, and some are missing; sequencing was by immunoSEQ multiplex PCR. The sample lists roughly 130,000 clones; approximately 80% were seen once. The sequencing sample was made of PBMCs. These TCRs come from a male donor in good health and CMV-seropositive.

The chain is built from TRBV4-3 and TRBJ2-2, with 7 bases matching TRBD1. CDR3 size: 16 residues. V dropped 0 bases and J dropped 5; count of bases not matched to a gene: 6. Germline V gene lookup returns CDR1 LGHNA and CDR2 YSLEER. The CDR3 DNA is TGCGCCAGCAGCCAAGATGGGATGACAGGGACCGGGGAGCTGTTTTTT. Protein sequence: CASSQDGMTGTGELFF.

CDR3 residues: CSVAGLAGVVYEQYF. The CDR3 coding sequence is TGCAGCGTTGCCGGACTAGCGGGAGTTGTATACGAGCAGTACTTC. V gene TRBV29-1 combines with J gene TRBJ2-7; 13 bases map to TRBD2. The CDR3 is made up of 15 amino acids. The germline gives CDR1 SQVTM, CDR2 ANQGSEA. With V trimmed by 4 bases and J by 4 bases, 7 bases remained unmatched.

The gene calls are TRBV2 and TRBJ2-4; maybe TRBD1 (6 bases). V lost 4 bases to trimming and J lost 0 bases, with 19 bases between them. This CDR3 spans 18 amino acids. Germline assignment: CDR1 SNHLY and CDR2 FYNNEI. Written as DNA, the CDR3 is TGTGCCAGCAGTGTCCCGTACGAGACAGGACTAGCCAAAAACATTCAGTACTTC. Protein sequence: CASSVPYETGLAKNIQYF.

The gene calls are TRBV1 and TRBJ2-7; the table's D gene call, TRBD2, was not cross checked with the DNA. TRBV1 is given as a pseudogene. There are 16 residues in the CDR3. The CDR3 nucleotides are TGCACCAGCAGCCAAGAGAGGACTAGCGGGGCCTACGAGCAGTACTTC. Protein sequence: CTSSQERTSGAYEQYF.

This clone came up once. The rearrangement links TRBV6-1 to TRBJ2-7; 7 bases match TRBD2. Germline V gene lookup returns CDR1 MNHNS and CDR2 SASEGT. V was clipped by 2 bases and J by 4 bases; unmatched bases: 11. The length of the CDR3 is 16 residues. The CDR3 DNA reads TGTGCCAGCAGTGAATCAGCGGGAAGTATCCAATACGAGCAGTACTTC. It specifies CASSESAGSIQYEQYF.

The CDR3 nucleotides read TGTGCCAGCAGCGGAATGAGCGACAGTTTCACAGATACGCAGTATTTT. Translation: CASSGMSDSFTDTQYF. V is TRBV13 and J is TRBJ2-3; a possible D gene is TRBD1 (5 bases). Germline CDR1 is PRHDT and CDR2 is FYEKMQ (reference sequence). Deletions cut 5 bases from V and 2 bases from J, with 17 bases between. The CDR3 runs 16 residues.

This chain links TRBV28 with TRBJ2-3; 8 bases agree with TRBD2. V trimming: 3 bases; J trimming: 3 bases; junction bases outside the gene matches: 2. This CDR3 region has 14 residues. The germline V gene has CDR1 MDHEN and CDR2 SYDVKM. The CDR3 DNA is TGTGCCAGCAGTTTTTTAGCGGGGACAGATACGCAGTATTTT. This codes for CASSFLAGTDTQYF.

The chain links TRBV10-3 to TRBJ2-5; a weak D match, TRBD2 (7 bases). The J call may be incorrect, as the DNA end agrees better with TRBJ2-7. Germline lookup yields CDR1 ENHRY and CDR2 SYGVKD. This CDR3 has 12 amino acids. The CDR3 region is CAIRGEGDEQYF. DNA for the CDR3: TGTGCCATCAGGGGGGAGGGGGACGAGCAGTACTTC.

The chain is built from TRBV27 and TRBJ2-7; TRBD1 is a possible D gene (6 bases). This CDR3 has 14 residues. The germline CDR1 and CDR2 sequences are MNHEY and SMNVEV (reference sequence). Trimming took off 5 bases at V and 5 bases at J, with 16 bases between the two ends. CDR3 DNA sequence: TGTGCCAGCAGTGGTCCAGGGGAAATCGACGAGCAGTACTTC. This gives the protein CASSGPGEIDEQYF.

The V gene is TRBV4-1, the J gene TRBJ2-3; D call uncertain. V was shortened by 3 bases and J by 4 bases, with 8 bases between the two germline ends. The CDR3 extends over 13 amino acids. Germline-derived CDR1 and CDR2 are MGHRA and YSYEKL. CDR3 sequence (DNA): TGCGCCAGCAGCCATCCTGTCTCAGATACGCAGTATTTT. This codes for CASSHPVSDTQYF.

The table lists this clone with a count of one. V usage is TRBV7-3 and J usage is TRBJ2-3, with TRBD2 matching 9 bases. CDR1 and CDR2 (germline): SGHTA, FQGTGA. This CDR3 is built from 16 residues. After removal of 2 bases from V and 6 bases from J, the junction contained 9 bases not matched to a gene. The CDR3 region has the DNA TGTGCCAGCAGCTTACGCCGTGCGGGGGGGGGTGATACGCAGTATTTT. It encodes CASSLRRAGGGDTQYF.

V and J are TRBV19 and TRBJ1-5, with 7 bases fitting TRBD1. The CDR3 extends over 15 amino acids. Germline CDR1 reads LNHDA; CDR2 reads SQIVND (reference sequence). J gave up 0 bases and V 5 bases, and 4 bases lay outside the gene matches. The CDR3 DNA follows: TGTGCCAGTAGTTCTCACAGGGGTAGCAATCAGCCCCAGCATTTT. Amino acids: CASSSHRGSNQPQHF.

This chain connects TRBV20-1 to TRBJ1-2; D not resolved. V gave up 7 bases and J gave up 4 bases, with 10 bases separating them. CDR3 length: 11 amino acids. CDR1 DFQATT and CDR2 SNEGSKA come from the germline V gene (reference sequence). The CDR3 DNA follows: TGCAGTGTCAAGTACTTCTATGGCTACACCTTC. This translates into CSVKYFYGYTF.

The chain links TRBV23-1 to TRBJ2-2; D might be TRBD1 (5 bases). TRBV23-1 is known as an ORF, though its function is uncertain. With 0 bases removed from V and 7 bases from J, the gap between germline ends came to 9 bases. The CDR3 runs 14 residues. The DNA for the CDR3 is TGCGCCAGCAGTCAATCGGGCCAGGGCGGGGAGCTGTTTTTT. It specifies CASSQSGQGGELFF.

CDR3 sequence: CASSSTGIQSPLHF. For the CDR3, the DNA is TGTGCCAGCAGCTCCACAGGGATTCAGTCACCCCTCCACTTT. This rearrangement joins TRBV5-5 to TRBJ1-6, with D perhaps matching TRBD1 (6 bases). Trimming stripped 3 bases from V and 10 bases from J, with 14 bases between. Germline CDR1 reads SGHKS; CDR2 reads YYEKEE (reference sequence). The CDR3 is 14 residues long. The full variable domain, completed using reference TRBV5-5 and TRBJ1-6, is DAGVTQSPTHLIKTRGQQVTLRCSPISGHKSVSWYQQVLGQGPQFIFQYYEKEERGRGNFPDRFSARQFPNYSSELNVNALLLGDSALYLCASSSTGIQSPLHFGNGTRLTVT.

This chain joins TRBV18 and TRBJ1-1; D call uncertain. V was pared by 0 bases and J by 1 base, with 12 bases between. CDR1 and CDR2 from the germline V gene are KGHSH and LQKENI. This CDR3 is built from 16 residues. The CDR3 region has the DNA TGTGCCAGCTCACCACCGGCCGGGAGCGAGAACACTGAAGCTTTCTTT. It yields the protein CASSPPAGSENTEAFF.

This rearrangement joins TRBV4-1 to TRBJ2-6, with D unclear. The CDR3 runs to 14 residues. Looked up from germline, CDR1 is MGHRA and CDR2 is YSYEKL. V dropped 1 base and J dropped 3 bases, with 4 bases sitting between them. CDR3 residues: CASSQGHGANVLTF. CDR3 in DNA: TGCGCCAGCAGCCAAGGGCATGGGGCCAACGTCCTGACTTTC.

J is TRBJ2-2 and V is TRBV12-5; 8 bases fit TRBD2. CDR3 size: 16 residues. CDR1 is LGHNT, CDR2 FRNRAP, per germline. Trimming removed 2 bases from V and 5 bases from J; junction bases left unmatched: 7. For the CDR3, the DNA is TGTGCTAGTGGTTTGATTAGCGGGGTATCAACCGGGGAGCTGTTTTTT. Its protein is CASGLISGVSTGELFF.

In its sample, this clone was seen once. V is TRBV4-1 and J is TRBJ1-2; D may be TRBD1 (5 bases). Germline CDR1 MGHRA, CDR2 YSYEKL. The V end was cut by 3 bases, the J end by 3 bases, with 11 bases between. The CDR3 is 14 residues long. The CDR3 loop reads CASSHHTGDYGYTF. The CDR3 nucleotides read TGCGCCAGCAGCCACCACACGGGGGACTATGGCTACACCTTC.

The chain is built from TRBV5-5 and TRBJ2-7, with no clear D. V was clipped by 2 bases and J by 1 base, with 7 bases between them. CDR3 size: 13 residues. Germline V gene data show CDR1 as SGHKS and CDR2 as YYEKEE (reference sequence). The CDR3 region has the DNA TGTGCCAGCAGCTTCTCCAGGTCCTACGAGCAGTACTTC. Protein product: CASSFSRSYEQYF.

The rearrangement uses TRBV28 and TRBJ2-1, with 7 bases fitting TRBD2. The germline V gene has CDR1 MDHEN and CDR2 SYDVKM. J was trimmed by 6 bases and V by 6 bases; bases with no gene match: 14. The CDR3 has 16 amino acids. CDR3: CASSQAGRMVGNEQFF. As DNA, the CDR3 is TGTGCCAGCAGCCAAGCCGGGAGGATGGTGGGCAATGAGCAGTTCTTC.

This clone occurred once. V is TRBV2 and J is TRBJ2-1; 7 bases fit TRBD2. The germline V gene has CDR1 SNHLY and CDR2 FYNNEI. The length of the CDR3 is 12 residues. Trimming took 6 bases from V and 10 from J; bases not matched to a gene: 6. The CDR3 DNA sequence: TGTGCCAGCAGCCTTCAGCGGGAAGAGCAGTTCTTC. Translated, it gives CASSLQREEQFF.

V usage is TRBV19 and J usage is TRBJ1-5; a possible D gene is TRBD1 (5 bases). Trimming cost V 8 bases and J 5 bases, with 10 bases left between them. CDR3 length equals 12 residues. Per the germline V gene, CDR1 is LNHDA and CDR2 is SQIVND (reference sequence). The CDR3 spells CASGGADQPQHF. The CDR3 nucleotides read TGTGCCAGTGGAGGGGCGGATCAGCCCCAGCATTTT.

The V call is TRBV2, the J call TRBJ1-5; TRBD1 agrees at 9 bases. Germline V gene sequence: CDR1 SNHLY, CDR2 FYNNEI. Germline trimming cut 8 bases from V and 9 bases from J; bases unmatched to any gene: 11. CDR3 length equals 14 residues. The CDR3 reads CASDWTGDEGPQHF. CDR3 DNA sequence: TGTGCCAGCGATTGGACAGGGGATGAGGGGCCCCAGCATTTT.

V and J are TRBV6-1 and TRBJ2-1; 9 bases are a match to TRBD2. V shed 4 bases and J 4 bases; nucleotides not matched to a gene: 5. Germline CDR1 MNHNS, CDR2 SASEGT. The CDR3 covers 15 residues. The CDR3 bases are TGTGCCAGCAGTGTAAGCGGGGGGTTGTACAATGAGCAGTTCTTC. Its protein is CASSVSGGLYNEQFF.

This clone was counted a few times. The gene calls are TRBV28 and TRBJ2-2, with 7 bases aligning to TRBD2. CDR1 and CDR2 from the germline V gene are MDHEN and SYDVKM. The CDR3 consists of 15 residues. Trimming took 1 base from V and 7 from J; bases not matched to a gene: 6. The CDR3 protein is CASSLYGRLSGELFF. The CDR3, as DNA: TGTGCCAGCAGTTTATACGGGAGGTTGAGCGGGGAGCTGTTTTTT.

The V and J genes are TRBV5-4 and TRBJ1-1; TRBD1 is a possible D gene (5 bases). Trimming stripped 3 bases from V and 4 bases from J, with 10 bases between. CDR3 length equals 13 residues. CDR1 and CDR2 (germline): SGHNT, YYREEE (reference sequence). The CDR3 loop is CASSSQGGTEAFF. CDR3 DNA: TGTGCCAGCAGCTCTCAGGGTGGCACTGAAGCTTTCTTT. Combining the CDR3 with reference TRBV5-4 and TRBJ1-1 gives the whole variable domain ETGVTQSPTHLIKTRGQQVTLRCSSQSGHNTVSWYQQALGQGPQFIFQYYREEENGRGNFPPRFSGLQFPNYSSELNVNALELDDSALYLCASSSQGGTEAFFGQGTRLTVV.

This chain uses TRBV5-4 with TRBJ2-3, with TRBD2 matching over 8 bases. V shed 2 bases and J 6 bases; nucleotides not matched to a gene: 5. Germline CDR1 reads SGHNT; CDR2 reads YYREEE (reference sequence). The length of the CDR3 is 14 residues. In DNA, the CDR3 is TGTGCCAGCAGCTTTAGCGGGGTAGAGGATACGCAGTATTTT. As protein: CASSFSGVEDTQYF. The variable domain in full, completed from reference TRBV5-4 and TRBJ2-3, reads ETGVTQSPTHLIKTRGQQVTLRCSSQSGHNTVSWYQQALGQGPQFIFQYYREEENGRGNFPPRFSGLQFPNYSSELNVNALELDDSALYLCASSFSGVEDTQYFGPGTRLTVL.

This chain joins TRBV7-6 and TRBJ1-2; no clear D. V shed 1 base and J shed 4 bases, with 4 bases lying between them. The CDR3 extends over 12 amino acids. Per the germline V gene, CDR1 is SGHVS and CDR2 is FNYEAQ. CDR3 in amino acids: CASSLVGYGYTF. The CDR3 DNA follows: TGTGCCAGCAGCTTAGTCGGCTATGGCTACACCTTC.